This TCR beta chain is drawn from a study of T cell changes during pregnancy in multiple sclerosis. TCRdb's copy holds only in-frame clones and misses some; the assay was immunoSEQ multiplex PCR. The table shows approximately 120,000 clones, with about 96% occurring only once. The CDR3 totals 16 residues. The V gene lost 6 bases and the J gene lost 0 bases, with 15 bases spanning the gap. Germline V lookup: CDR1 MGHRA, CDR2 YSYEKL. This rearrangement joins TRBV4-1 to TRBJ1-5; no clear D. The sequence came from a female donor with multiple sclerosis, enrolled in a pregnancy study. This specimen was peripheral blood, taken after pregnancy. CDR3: CASSERSGNSNQPQHF. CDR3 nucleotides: TGCGCCAGCAGTGAACGGAGCGGTAATAGCAATCAGCCCCAGCATTTT.